A single sample gave rise to the 30 T cell receptor beta chains below, sequenced in a study of blood T cells in healthy people across ages (dated by TCRdb to between 2015 and 2016). The library was generated by 5' RACE. The instrument was an Illumina HiSeq 2500. The second PCR ran for roughly 6 to 11 cycles and used a J-beta primer mix along with a sample-barcoded 5' primer. TCRdb's own reprocessing of the public reads used fastp at Q25 and MiXCR and kept productive beta chains. Every distinct CDR3 protein forms one entry, paired with its most common genes and DNA. A total of more than 550,000 distinct CDR3 sequences appear in this sample, 20% to 25% of them only once. Less than 25% of the sample belongs to the ten largest clones. Sequencing was performed on blood. The receptor source for this set is a man in his 70s in good health.

The CDR3 protein is CSASPLAGGATDTQYF. The CDR3 nucleotides are TGCAGTGCTAGTCCCCTAGCGGGAGGAGCTACAGATACGCAGTATTTT. This chain links TRBV20-1 with TRBJ2-3; 11 bases fit TRBD2. V trimming: 3 bases; J trimming: 3 bases; junction bases outside the gene matches: 8. The germline CDR1 and CDR2 sequences are DFQATT and SNEGSKA (reference sequence). CDR3 size: 16 residues.

V gene TRBV7-2 combines with J gene TRBJ1-5; D is undetermined. Germline V CDR1 and CDR2: SGHTA, FQGNSA. V gave up 1 base and J gave up 3 bases, with 10 bases separating them. The length of the CDR3 is 15 residues. CDR3 sequence reads: CASSLGSGFNQPQHF. The CDR3 DNA reads TGTGCCAGCAGCTTAGGCTCAGGCTTCAATCAGCCCCAGCATTTT.

The chain has TRBV29-1 and TRBJ1-5; D ambiguous. Germline V CDR1 and CDR2: SQVTM, ANQGSEA. This CDR3 spans 12 amino acids. Trimming left V 6 bases short and J 0 bases short, with 6 bases between. CDR3: CSVRYSNQPQHF. In DNA form, the CDR3 reads TGCAGCGTCCGGTATAGCAATCAGCCCCAGCATTTT. Filled out from reference TRBV29-1 and TRBJ1-5, the complete variable domain reads SAVISQKPSRDICQRGTSLTIQCQVDSQVTMMFWYRQQPGQSLTLIATANQGSEATYESGFVIDKFPISRPNLTFSTLTVSNMSPEDSSIYLCSVRYSNQPQHFGDGTRLSIL.

The rearrangement uses TRBV7-2 and TRBJ2-3, with D maybe TRBD2 (6 bases). CDR1 SGHTA and CDR2 FQGNSA come from the germline V gene. Trimming stripped 2 bases from V and 1 base from J, with 10 bases between. This CDR3 contains 15 residues. Written as DNA, the CDR3 is TGTGCCAGCAGCTTATGGCCTAGCGGCACAGATACGCAGTATTTT. It codes for CASSLWPSGTDTQYF.

CDR3 DNA: TGTGCCAGCATGAAAGGACAGACTCAAGAGACCCAGTACTTC. It is translated as CASMKGQTQETQYF. The V call is TRBV12-3 or TRBV12-4, the J call TRBJ2-5; D may be TRBD1 (6 bases). V was trimmed by 7 bases and J by 2 bases, leaving 14 bases between them. This CDR3 is 14 amino acids long.

As DNA, the CDR3 is TGTGCCAGCAGTTTATTTGCGGGGGCAGGAGAGCAGTACGTC. This sequence encodes CASSLFAGAGEQYV. The J gene is TRBJ2-7, the V gene TRBV28, with D possibly matching TRBD2 (7 bases). Per the germline V gene, CDR1 is MDHEN and CDR2 is SYDVKM. Trimming cost V 1 base and J 7 bases, with 14 bases left between them. The CDR3 is 14 amino acids.

This clonotype was seen at least ten times. The chain has TRBV12-3 or TRBV12-4 and TRBJ1-5; D perhaps matches TRBD1 (6 bases). The CDR3 is made up of 16 amino acids. With 2 bases removed from V and 0 bases from J, the gap between germline ends came to 11 bases. The CDR3 DNA reads as TGTGCCAGCAGTTTAAGGACAGACTATAGCAATCAGCCCCAGCATTTT. Amino acid sequence: CASSLRTDYSNQPQHF.

This clonotype was seen a single time. The chain carries TRBV7-9 and TRBJ1-5; no definite D call. The CDR3 has 14 amino acids. Germline-derived CDR1 and CDR2 are SEHNR and FQNEAQ (reference sequence). V lost 1 base and J 3 bases, leaving 7 bases between the germline ends. Written as DNA, the CDR3 is TGTGCCAGCAGCTTAGAGGGCTTCAATCAGCCCCAGCATTTT. It codes for CASSLEGFNQPQHF. Filled out from reference TRBV7-9 and TRBJ1-5, the complete variable domain reads DTGVSQNPRHKITKRGQNVTFRCDPISEHNRLYWYRQTLGQGPEFLTYFQNEAQLEKSRLLSDRFSAERPKGSFSTLEIQRTEQGDSAMYLCASSLEGFNQPQHFGDGTRLSIL.

The V call is TRBV7-2, the J call TRBJ1-2; tentative D call: TRBD1 (6 bases). In germline, CDR1 is SGHTA, CDR2 FQGNSA. This CDR3 spans 14 amino acids. Trimming pared 3 bases from V and 0 bases from J, leaving 8 bases between. The CDR3: CASSLDSTNYGYTF. CDR3 DNA: TGTGCCAGCAGCTTGGACAGTACTAACTATGGCTACACCTTC.

V and J are TRBV6-5 and TRBJ2-3; 10 nucleotides agree with TRBD2. Trimming at V came to 6 bases and at J to 1 base, leaving 10 bases not matched to a gene. Germline lookup yields CDR1 MNHEY and CDR2 SVGAGI. This CDR3 spans 17 amino acids. This CDR3 is CASRTIGLAERTDTQYF. CDR3 DNA sequence: TGTGCCAGCAGGACTATAGGACTAGCGGAACGCACAGATACGCAGTATTTT.

The chain links TRBV29-1 to TRBJ2-5; 7 bases are a match to TRBD2. CDR1 is SQVTM and CDR2 is ANQGSEA in the germline V gene. Trimming at V came to 4 bases and at J to 2 bases, leaving 4 bases not matched to a gene. The CDR3 has 13 amino acids. This CDR3 reads CSVGGGGQETQYF. In nucleotides, the CDR3 is TGCAGCGTTGGGGGGGGAGGTCAAGAGACCCAGTACTTC. Drawing the rest from reference TRBV29-1 and TRBJ2-5, the complete variable domain is SAVISQKPSRDICQRGTSLTIQCQVDSQVTMMFWYRQQPGQSLTLIATANQGSEATYESGFVIDKFPISRPNLTFSTLTVSNMSPEDSSIYLCSVGGGGQETQYFGPGTRLLVL.

DNA for the CDR3: TGTGCCAGCTCACCATCGGGGGAAGAAAAACTGTTTTTT. As protein: CASSPSGEEKLFF. The chain combines TRBV18 with TRBJ1-4; D is possibly TRBD1 (5 bases). V was shortened by 2 bases and J by 8 bases, with 9 bases between the two germline ends. Germline assignment: CDR1 KGHSH and CDR2 LQKENI. The CDR3 has 13 amino acids.

CDR3 region: CASTGHEETQYF. In DNA, the CDR3 is TGTGCCAGCACGGGCCACGAAGAGACCCAGTACTTC. This chain uses TRBV12-3 or TRBV12-4 with TRBJ2-5, with unresolved D. The CDR3 is 12 amino acids. V lost 7 bases and J 3 bases, leaving 9 bases between the germline ends.

This clonotype was observed a single time. The chain joins TRBV6-6 to TRBJ1-2, with TRBD1 matching 7 bases. The CDR3 is 14 amino acids. V was pared by 5 bases and J by 4 bases, with 7 bases of the junction left unmatched. The germline V gene has CDR1 MNHNY and CDR2 SVGAGI (reference sequence). The CDR3 DNA reads as TGTGCCAGCAGTCCACCTGACAGGGTCTATGGCTACACCTTC. Protein: CASSPPDRVYGYTF.

The CDR3 sequence: CASSPDGQGGQAFF. The CDR3 DNA follows: TGCGCCAGCAGCCCGGACGGACAGGGGGGACAAGCTTTCTTT. The V call is TRBV5-1, the J call TRBJ1-1, with 10 bases aligning to TRBD1. This CDR3 has 14 residues. The germline V gene has CDR1 SGHRS and CDR2 YFSETQ. With 4 bases clipped from V and 9 bases from J, the junction kept 9 bases outside the gene matches. Drawing the rest from reference TRBV5-1 and TRBJ1-1, the complete variable domain is KAGVTQTPRYLIKTRGQQVTLSCSPISGHRSVSWYQQTPGQGLQFLFEYFSETQRNKGNFPGRFSGRQFSNSRSEMNVSTLELGDSALYLCASSPDGQGGQAFFGQGTRLTVV.

The gene calls are TRBV29-1 and TRBJ1-4; D is ambiguous. Looked up from germline, CDR1 is SQVTM and CDR2 is ANQGSEA. This CDR3 spans 12 amino acids. The V end lost 7 bases, the J end lost 5 bases, and 11 bases lay between the germline ends. Here the CDR3 reads CSGWVPNEKLFF. CDR3 nucleotides: TGCAGCGGCTGGGTCCCAAATGAAAAACTGTTTTTT.

This chain links TRBV5-1 with TRBJ2-3; the match to TRBD2 covers 8 bases. Germline values: CDR1 SGHRS, CDR2 YFSETQ. V lost 4 bases to trimming and J lost 0 bases; unmatched junction nucleotides: 4. The CDR3 has 15 residues. The CDR3 DNA follows: TGCGCCAGCAGCACGGGACTAGTAAGCACAGATACGCAGTATTTT. Protein product: CASSTGLVSTDTQYF.

The chain joins TRBV29-1 to TRBJ1-4; 8 bases agree with TRBD1. Trimming took 4 bases from V and 5 from J; bases not matched to a gene: 6. This CDR3 is 14 amino acids long. The germline V gene has CDR1 SQVTM and CDR2 ANQGSEA. CDR3 residues: CSVAGGQANEKLFF. In DNA form, the CDR3 reads TGCAGCGTTGCAGGGGGACAGGCGAATGAAAAACTGTTTTTT.

The chain carries TRBV5-1 and TRBJ1-5; tentative D call: TRBD1 (6 bases). The CDR3 loop spans 15 amino acids. Trimming removed 0 bases from V and 3 bases from J, with 10 bases in between. Germline lookup yields CDR1 SGHRS and CDR2 YFSETQ. The CDR3 here is CASSLAGQYNQPQHF. In DNA, the CDR3 is TGCGCCAGCAGCTTGGCCGGACAGTACAATCAGCCCCAGCATTTT.

The rearrangement joins TRBV10-3 to TRBJ1-2; a possible D gene is TRBD1 (6 bases). This CDR3 region has 13 residues. Between the trimmed V and J ends, which lost 6 bases and 8 bases, there was a span of 16 bases. CDR1 and CDR2 (germline): ENHRY, SYGVKD. CDR3 protein: CAIRGAYVGGYTF. For the CDR3, the DNA is TGTGCCATCAGGGGGGCCTACGTAGGCGGCTACACCTTC.

This clonotype occurred a few times. V gene TRBV6-6 combines with J gene TRBJ2-3; the D is unclear. The CDR3 is 14 amino acids. Trimming pared 0 bases from V and 2 bases from J, leaving 6 bases between. Germline values: CDR1 MNHNY, CDR2 SVGAGI (reference sequence). The CDR3 sequence: CASSYSKATDTQYF. DNA for the CDR3: TGTGCCAGCAGTTACTCGAAGGCCACAGATACGCAGTATTTT.

J is TRBJ2-5 and V is TRBV25-1; D may be TRBD2 (6 bases). The CDR3 is 16 amino acids. Trimming stripped 1 base from V and 2 bases from J, with 14 bases between. The germline gives CDR1 MGHDK, CDR2 SYGVNS. Here the CDR3 DNA reads TGTGCCAGCAGTGAATGGGTGGACTACCGACAAGAGACCCAGTACTTC. Translation gives CASSEWVDYRQETQYF.

Comment on this clonotype: Germline and junction disagree at one end, which may indicate a read error. The V and J genes are TRBV12-3 or TRBV12-4 and TRBJ2-1; 13 bases are a match to TRBD2. This CDR3 region has 15 residues. The CDR3 loop is CASTLLAGGRSEQFF. The DNA of the CDR3 is TGTGCCAGCACCCTACTAGCGGGAGGGCGTAGTGAGCAGTTCTTT.

This clonotype was counted only a few times. This rearrangement joins TRBV20-1 to TRBJ2-5; no definite D call. This CDR3 spans 15 amino acids. V lost 6 bases and J lost 1, with 18 bases in between. Germline CDR1 and CDR2: DFQATT and SNEGSKA (reference sequence). CDR3 protein: CSAPSSTEIQETQYF. Written as DNA, the CDR3 is TGCAGTGCCCCGTCCTCTACAGAGATCCAAGAGACCCAGTACTTC.

The sample holds a few counts of this clonotype. The chain joins TRBV6-2 or TRBV6-3 to TRBJ2-7; 8 bases are shared with TRBD1. This CDR3 comprises 14 residues. V lost 8 bases to trimming and J lost 1 base; unmatched junction nucleotides: 7. Looked up from germline, CDR1 is MNHEY and CDR2 is SVGEGT. CDR3 amino acids: CASLVQGASYEQYV. The DNA for the CDR3 is TGTGCCAGCTTGGTGCAGGGGGCATCCTACGAGCAGTACGTC.

V and J are TRBV29-1 and TRBJ1-1; D is unresolved. The CDR3 has 12 amino acids. Looked up from germline, CDR1 is SQVTM and CDR2 is ANQGSEA. V lost 5 bases to trimming and J lost 6 bases, with 13 bases between them. In nucleotides, the CDR3 is TGCAGCGTTACCCCACGCCGGTCTGAAGCTTTCTTT. Protein sequence: CSVTPRRSEAFF.

This clonotype has a handful of counts. The genes are TRBV6-5 and TRBJ1-2, with D maybe TRBD1 (5 bases). This CDR3 has 18 residues. The ends were cut back, 2 bases at V and 4 bases at J, with 23 bases in the middle. Per germline, CDR1 MNHEY and CDR2 SVGAGI. In nucleotides, the CDR3 is TGTGCCAGCAGTTACGGCAGGGCTATTCGTGCGCCTGGCTATGGCTACACCTTC. Amino acid sequence: CASSYGRAIRAPGYGYTF.

The chain employs TRBV15 and TRBJ2-3; the D call may be TRBD1 or TRBD2 (6 bases each). The CDR3 loop spans 17 amino acids. V lost 5 bases and J 0 bases, leaving 18 bases between the germline ends. The germline gives CDR1 LNHNV, CDR2 YYDKDF (reference sequence). This CDR3 reads CATSSNGGGASTDTQYF. In DNA, the CDR3 is TGTGCCACCAGCTCTAACGGAGGGGGTGCTAGCACAGATACGCAGTATTTT.

The chain joins TRBV7-9 to TRBJ1-4; D not certain. Germline lookup yields CDR1 SEHNR and CDR2 FQNEAQ (reference sequence). V was clipped by 5 bases and J by 7 bases, with 14 bases between them. There are 14 residues in the CDR3. In DNA, the CDR3 is TGTGCCAGCAGCCTATCACTTCTAGGTGAAAAACTGTTTTTT. It yields the protein CASSLSLLGEKLFF.

At least ten counts were recorded for this clonotype. V gene TRBV29-1 combines with J gene TRBJ1-1; weak D call: TRBD1 (5 bases). This CDR3 is built from 12 residues. Germline V CDR1 and CDR2: SQVTM, ANQGSEA. Trimming stripped 7 bases from V and 1 base from J, with 10 bases between. CDR3 in DNA: TGCAGCGGGGGACTCCGGAACACTGAAGCTTTCTTT. Translating gives CSGGLRNTEAFF. Looking up the rest from reference TRBV29-1 and TRBJ1-1 gives the full variable domain: SAVISQKPSRDICQRGTSLTIQCQVDSQVTMMFWYRQQPGQSLTLIATANQGSEATYESGFVIDKFPISRPNLTFSTLTVSNMSPEDSSIYLCSGGLRNTEAFFGQGTRLTVV.